What follows describes a single T cell receptor (beta chain). Its antigen has not been determined. Base qualities were left out, and no much larger clone turns up one base away. These data come from a study of CD8 T cells in Susac syndrome (dated by TCRdb to the late 2010s). Study-level background: Whether CD8+ T cell activation and differentiation in Susac syndrome was antigen driven was tested using repertoire sequencing.

RNA was extracted with the RNeasy kit and roughly 0.5 to 1 ug was reverse transcribed using random hexamers. The immunoSEQ multiplex PCR assay, covering 54 Vbeta and 13 Jbeta segments, was used to amplify TCR beta CDR3 regions. To correct PCR amplification bias, a synthetic template baseline was used for both primer optimization and computational correction. Per the source publication's procedure: Reads were assigned to V, D and J genes according to IMGT and analyzed in immunoSEQ Analyzer, with only productive sequences retained. Clonality was computed as one minus Shannon entropy normalized by log2 of the number of productive unique sequences. Public and private clones were assessed among the 100 most prevalent clones of each patient and control. Susac-specific clones were defined as absent from healthy and MS cohorts, 850 to 1,300 published viral clones and other ImmuneACCESS disease sequences. TCRdb reran the public reads through fastp at Q25 and MiXCR, keeping productive beta chains. Each CDR3 protein appears once, grouped with its most common genes and DNA. Here the V and J calls rest on TCRdb's processing, not on the authors' analysis. In this sample the table shows approximately 160,000 distinct CDR3 sequences, 92% of which occur a single time. The ten largest clones capture roughly 0.08% of the sample.

The paper's findings and limits, for the study overall: The TCR sequencing and HLA analysis was acknowledged to have included a relatively small number of individuals.

The CDR3 contains 14 residues, cysteine and phenylalanine counted. Only CDR3 DNA remains: 42 bases, in frame from the first base. CDR1 and CDR2, looked up from the germline V gene (reference sequence), are LNHNV and YYDKDF. Unmatched junction bases come to 6, with V trimmed by 3 bases and J by 6 bases. Peripheral blood CD8+ and CD4+ T cells from healthy donors, Susac syndrome patients and multiple sclerosis patients were profiled by high-throughput TCR beta sequencing. Healthy donors were included as age- and sex-matched controls. Bulk CD8+ and CD4+ T cells were purified magnetically by negative isolation, whereas CD8+ TEMRA cells were enriched by FACS. Blood was collected in EDTA tubes and processed within 24 hours, with PBMCs isolated through density gradient centrifugation. PBMCs intended for TCR sequencing were cryopreserved in liquid nitrogen and thawed later in a water bath at 37 degrees C. The sorted or isolated CD4+, CD8+ and CD8+ TEMRA cells reached a purity of at least 90%.

The receptor's source is a human donor in good health. Sequencing was done on a sample of CD4+ T cells from PBMCs. The sequence is built from TRBV15 and TRBJ1-1, with TRBD1 identical over 8 junction bases. This receptor carries the CDR3 CATSSGQGGAEAFF. The base sequence is TGTGCCACCAGCAGCGGACAGGGAGGAGCTGAAGCTTTCTTT.